The source of this T cell receptor (beta chain) is a study of T-cell memory formation after mild COVID-19. The wider study: Clusters were largely donor specific.

One entry per CDR3 protein, called by TCRdb with MiXCR from the 5' RACE reads. The sample lists 350,000 to 500,000 distinct CDR3 sequences; 15% to 20% were seen once. Study results and caveats: Pre-infection memory held some responding clones, suggesting pre-existing cross-reactive T cells responded. CD4/CD8 balance held among clones contracting day 15 to 85, and later expanders leaned CD4+.

With regard to this clonotype: Its target is unknown.

V lost 1 base, J lost 5 bases, and 5 bases stayed unmatched. The germline gives CDR1 SGDLS, CDR2 YYNGEE. The length of the CDR3 is 15 residues. This chain uses TRBV9 with TRBJ2-1, with 8 bases identical to TRBD2. This TCR was recovered from an adult woman who had mild COVID-19 (a few samples of this study predate the infection). Cell type and time point are not known. The sequencing input was PBMCs or a T cell subset sorted from them (not recorded which). CDR3: CASSVRTSYNNEQFF. DNA of the CDR3: TGTGCCAGCAGCGTAAGGACTAGCTATAACAATGAGCAGTTCTTC.